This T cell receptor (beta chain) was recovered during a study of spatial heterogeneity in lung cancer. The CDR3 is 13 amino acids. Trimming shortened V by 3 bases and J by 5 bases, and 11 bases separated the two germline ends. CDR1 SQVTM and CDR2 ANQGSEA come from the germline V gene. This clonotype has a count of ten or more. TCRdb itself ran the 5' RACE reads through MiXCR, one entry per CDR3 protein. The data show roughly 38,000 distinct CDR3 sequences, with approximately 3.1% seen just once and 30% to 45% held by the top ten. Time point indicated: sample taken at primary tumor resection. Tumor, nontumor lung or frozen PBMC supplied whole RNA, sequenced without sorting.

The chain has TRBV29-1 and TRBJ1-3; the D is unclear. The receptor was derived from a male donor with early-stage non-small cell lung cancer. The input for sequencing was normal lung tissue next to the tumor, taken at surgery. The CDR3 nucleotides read TGCAGCGTTGAGGGTTGGGGTAGAAACACCATATATTTT. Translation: CSVEGWGRNTIYF. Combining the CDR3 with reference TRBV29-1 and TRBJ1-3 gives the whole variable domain SAVISQKPSRDICQRGTSLTIQCQVDSQVTMMFWYRQQPGQSLTLIATANQGSEATYESGFVIDKFPISRPNLTFSTLTVSNMSPEDSSIYLCSVEGWGRNTIYFGEGSWLTVV.